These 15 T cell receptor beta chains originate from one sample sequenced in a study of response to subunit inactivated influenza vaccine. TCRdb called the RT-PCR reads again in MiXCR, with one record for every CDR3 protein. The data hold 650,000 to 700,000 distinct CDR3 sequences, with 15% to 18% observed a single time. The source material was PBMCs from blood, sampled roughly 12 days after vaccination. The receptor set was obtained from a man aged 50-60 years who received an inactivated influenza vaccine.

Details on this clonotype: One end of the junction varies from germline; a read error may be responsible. CDR3 bases: TGTGCCAGCAACCACATAGCGGGGGATGTGACAGATACGCAGTCTTTT. It encodes CASNHIAGDVTDTQSF. The chain combines TRBV11-2 with TRBJ2-3, with 9 bases identical to TRBD2. This CDR3 contains 16 residues. From germline, CDR1 is SGHAT and CDR2 FQNNGV. The variable domain in full, with the rest retrieved from reference TRBV11-2 and TRBJ2-3, is EAGVAQSPRYKIIEKRQSVAFWCNPISGHATLYWYQQILGQGPKLLIQFQNNGVVDDSQLPKDRFSAERLKGVDSTLKIQPAKLEDSAVYLCASNHIAGDVTDTQSFGPGTRLTVL.

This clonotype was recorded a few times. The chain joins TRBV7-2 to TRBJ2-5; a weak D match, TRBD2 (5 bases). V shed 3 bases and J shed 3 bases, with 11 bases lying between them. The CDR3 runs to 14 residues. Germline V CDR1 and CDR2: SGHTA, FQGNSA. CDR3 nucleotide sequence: TGTGCCAGCAGCTTGGGGAGTTTCAAAGAGACCCAGTACTTC. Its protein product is CASSLGSFKETQYF.

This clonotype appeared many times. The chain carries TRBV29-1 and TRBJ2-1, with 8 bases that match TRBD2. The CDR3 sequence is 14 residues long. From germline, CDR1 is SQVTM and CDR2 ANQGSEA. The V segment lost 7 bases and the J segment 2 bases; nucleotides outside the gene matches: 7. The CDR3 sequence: CSGYGGATYNEQFF. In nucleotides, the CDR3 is TGCAGCGGGTACGGGGGGGCCACCTACAATGAGCAGTTCTTC.

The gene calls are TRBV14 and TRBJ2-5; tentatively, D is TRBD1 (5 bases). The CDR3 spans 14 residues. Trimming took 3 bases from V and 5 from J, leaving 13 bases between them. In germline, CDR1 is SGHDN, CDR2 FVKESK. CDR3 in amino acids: CASSQGRSGETQYF. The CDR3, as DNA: TGTGCCAGCAGCCAGGGTCGATCAGGGGAGACCCAGTACTTC.

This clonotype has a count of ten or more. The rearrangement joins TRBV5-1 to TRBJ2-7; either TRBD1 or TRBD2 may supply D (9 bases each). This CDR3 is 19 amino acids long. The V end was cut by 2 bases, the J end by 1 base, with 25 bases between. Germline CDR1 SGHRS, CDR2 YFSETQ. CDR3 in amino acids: CASSFTGGASGRLSYEQYF. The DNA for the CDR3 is TGCGCCAGCAGCTTCACAGGGGGCGCAAGCGGGAGGCTATCCTACGAGCAGTACTTC.

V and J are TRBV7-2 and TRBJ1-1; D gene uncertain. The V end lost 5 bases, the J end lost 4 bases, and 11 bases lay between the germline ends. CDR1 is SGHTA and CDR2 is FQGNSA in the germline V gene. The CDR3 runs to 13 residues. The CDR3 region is CASSASTGTEAFF. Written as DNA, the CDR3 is TGTGCCAGCAGCGCTAGCACGGGCACTGAAGCTTTCTTT.

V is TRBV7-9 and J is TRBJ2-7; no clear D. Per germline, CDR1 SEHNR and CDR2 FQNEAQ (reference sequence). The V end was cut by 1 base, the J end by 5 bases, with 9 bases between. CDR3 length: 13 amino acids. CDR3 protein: CASSLGGPDEQYF. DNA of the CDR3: TGTGCCAGCAGCTTAGGAGGACCGGACGAGCAGTACTTC.

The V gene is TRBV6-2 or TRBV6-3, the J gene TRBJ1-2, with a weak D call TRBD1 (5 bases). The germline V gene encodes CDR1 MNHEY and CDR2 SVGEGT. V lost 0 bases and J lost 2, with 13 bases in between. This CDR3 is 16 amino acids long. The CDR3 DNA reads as TGTGCCAGCAGTTACTCGACTTACAGGACAAACTATGGCTACACCTTC. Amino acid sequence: CASSYSTYRTNYGYTF.

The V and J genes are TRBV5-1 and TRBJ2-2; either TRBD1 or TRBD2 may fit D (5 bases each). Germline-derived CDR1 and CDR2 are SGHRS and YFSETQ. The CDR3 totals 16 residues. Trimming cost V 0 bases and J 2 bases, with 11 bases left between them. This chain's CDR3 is CASSLEGDRNTGELFF. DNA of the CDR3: TGCGCCAGCAGCTTGGAGGGAGACAGAAACACCGGGGAGCTGTTTTTT. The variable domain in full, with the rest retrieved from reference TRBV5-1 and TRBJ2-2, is KAGVTQTPRYLIKTRGQQVTLSCSPISGHRSVSWYQQTPGQGLQFLFEYFSETQRNKGNFPGRFSGRQFSNSRSEMNVSTLELGDSALYLCASSLEGDRNTGELFFGEGSRLTVL.

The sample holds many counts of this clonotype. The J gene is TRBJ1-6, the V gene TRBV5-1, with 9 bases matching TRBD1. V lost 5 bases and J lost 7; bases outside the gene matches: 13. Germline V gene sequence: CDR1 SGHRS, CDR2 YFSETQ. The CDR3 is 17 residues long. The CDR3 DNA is TGCGCCAGCAGTTTCCTAGCCCGGACAGGGGTGAATTCACCCCTCCACTTT. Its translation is CASSFLARTGVNSPLHF.

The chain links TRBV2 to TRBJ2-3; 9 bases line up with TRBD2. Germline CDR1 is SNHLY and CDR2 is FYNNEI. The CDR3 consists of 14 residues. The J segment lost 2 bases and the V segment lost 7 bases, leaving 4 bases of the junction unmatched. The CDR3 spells CASNIAGDTDTQYF. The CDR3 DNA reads TGTGCCAGCAACATAGCGGGGGACACAGATACGCAGTATTTT.

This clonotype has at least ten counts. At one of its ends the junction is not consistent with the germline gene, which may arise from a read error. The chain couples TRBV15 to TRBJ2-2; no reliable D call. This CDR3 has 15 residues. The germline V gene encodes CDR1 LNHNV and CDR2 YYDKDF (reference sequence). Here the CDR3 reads CATSREGGYTGELFF. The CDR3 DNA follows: TGTGCCACCAGCAGAGAGGGCGGCTACACTGGGGAGCTGTTTTTT. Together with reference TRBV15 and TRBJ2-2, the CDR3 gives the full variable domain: DAMVIQNPRYQVTQFGKPVTLSCSQTLNHNVMYWYQQKSSQAPKLLFHYYDKDFNNEADTPDNFQSRRPNTSFCFLDIRSPGLGDTAMYLCATSREGGYTGELFFGEGSRLTVL.

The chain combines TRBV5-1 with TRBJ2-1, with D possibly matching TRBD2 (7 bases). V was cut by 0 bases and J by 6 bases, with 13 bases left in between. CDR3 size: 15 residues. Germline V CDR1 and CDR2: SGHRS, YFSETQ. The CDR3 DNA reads TGCGCCAGCAGCTTGGGTCGGGGGGCCGGCAATGAGCAGTTCTTC. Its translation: CASSLGRGAGNEQFF.

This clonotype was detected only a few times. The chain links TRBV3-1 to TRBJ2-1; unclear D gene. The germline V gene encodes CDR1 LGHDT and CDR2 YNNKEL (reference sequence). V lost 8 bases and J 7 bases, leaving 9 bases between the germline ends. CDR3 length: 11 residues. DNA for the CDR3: TGTGCCAGCGGTAATTTGAATGAGCAGTTCTTC. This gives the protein CASGNLNEQFF.

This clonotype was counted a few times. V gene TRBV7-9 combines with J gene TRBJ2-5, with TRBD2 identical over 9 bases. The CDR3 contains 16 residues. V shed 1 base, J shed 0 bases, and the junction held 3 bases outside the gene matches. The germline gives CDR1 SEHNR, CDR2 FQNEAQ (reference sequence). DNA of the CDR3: TGTGCCAGCAGCTTAGTTAGCGGGGGATACCAAGAGACCCAGTACTTC. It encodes CASSLVSGGYQETQYF.